The 8 T cell receptor beta chains given below trace back to one sample, sequenced in a study of technical replicates of blood from a few donors. Assay: immunoSEQ multiplex PCR; the TCRdb copy retains only in-frame clones and omits some. Among under 80,000 clones listed, 89% were seen once. Sequencing was done on a sample of PBMCs. The receptors derive from a human donor in good health. Some clones in this sample may be carry-over from other donors' samples.

The chain is built from TRBV29-1 and TRBJ2-7; 7 bases agree with TRBD1. This CDR3 is built from 13 residues. Germline-derived CDR1 and CDR2 are SQVTM and ANQGSEA. Trimming at V came to 6 bases and at J to 6 bases, leaving 11 bases not matched to a gene. The CDR3 DNA sequence: TGCAGCGTGGAGCCCGACAGGGTTGGCGAGCAGTACTTC. It encodes CSVEPDRVGEQYF.

The chain couples TRBV7-6 to TRBJ1-5; D possibly corresponds to TRBD1 (5 bases). The CDR3 is 13 amino acids. From germline, CDR1 is SGHVS and CDR2 FNYEAQ. V was cut by 1 base and J by 7 bases, with 8 bases left in between. CDR3 residues: CASSLVAGQPQHF. The CDR3 DNA reads TGTGCCAGCAGCTTAGTAGCAGGGCAGCCCCAGCATTTT.

This clone was counted between two and nine times. This chain joins TRBV2 and TRBJ1-2, with D unresolved. CDR1 and CDR2 (germline): SNHLY, FYNNEI. Trimming stripped 6 bases from V and 2 bases from J, with 7 bases between. The CDR3 spans 12 residues. CDR3: CASRELNYGYTF. As DNA, the CDR3 is TGTGCCAGCAGGGAACTGAACTATGGCTACACCTTC.

This chain's CDR3 is CASSPWGGLTDTQYF. The DNA for the CDR3 is TGTGCCAGCAGTCCCTGGGGGGGCCTCACAGATACGCAGTATTTT. V gene TRBV6-1 combines with J gene TRBJ2-3; D is perhaps TRBD2 (7 bases). Germline V CDR1 and CDR2: MNHNS, SASEGT. This CDR3 is 15 amino acids long. V dropped 5 bases and J dropped 2 bases, with 14 bases sitting between them.

This sequence joins TRBV14 and TRBJ1-4, with 7 bases lining up with TRBD1. CDR1 SGHDN and CDR2 FVKESK come from the germline V gene. The ends lost 4 bases at V and 5 bases at J; junction bases unmatched: 4. The CDR3 contains 14 residues. This CDR3 reads CASSPGQRNEKLFF. CDR3 in DNA: TGTGCCAGCAGCCCGGGACAGAGGAATGAAAAACTGTTTTTT.

The V gene is TRBV25-1, the J gene TRBJ2-7; 11 nucleotides agree with TRBD2. The V gene end was trimmed by 5 bases and the J gene end by 2 bases; junction bases not matched to a gene: 8. CDR1 is MGHDK, CDR2 SYGVNS, per germline. The CDR3 covers 16 residues. The CDR3 bases are TGTGCCAGCAGTCCCCTCGGACTAGCGGGCGCCTACGAGCAGTACTTC. It specifies CASSPLGLAGAYEQYF.

The rearrangement uses TRBV18 and TRBJ1-6; D is possibly TRBD1 (6 bases). CDR3 length: 13 amino acids. V lost 3 bases, J lost 14 bases, and 14 bases lay in between. Germline V CDR1 and CDR2: KGHSH, LQKENI. The CDR3 spells CASSPEQGKALHF. CDR3 bases: TGTGCCAGCTCACCCGAACAGGGTAAGGCCCTCCACTTT.

The V and J genes are TRBV29-1 and TRBJ1-1; D uncertain. Between the trimmed V and J ends, which lost 8 bases and 5 bases, there was a span of 12 bases. In germline, CDR1 is SQVTM, CDR2 ANQGSEA. This CDR3 comprises 11 residues. The CDR3 coding sequence is TGCAGCCTATCGCGGGGAACTGAAGCTTTCTTT. Protein product: CSLSRGTEAFF.